In its sample, the clone carrying this T cell receptor (beta chain) was seen many times. This sample was taken from a study of Graves' ophthalmopathy and Graves' hyperthyroidism. Amplifying from RNA transcripts, the study obtained TCR beta CDR3 regions. An opening RT-PCR round employed HTBI primers and preceded a second-round multiplex PCR. TCRdb analysed the multiplex PCR reads with MiXCR anew, one entry per CDR3 protein. The sample contains approximately 480,000 distinct CDR3 sequences, 13% to 15% of which appear only once. Trimming removed 2 bases at V and 2 bases at J, with 13 bases between. CDR1 and CDR2 from the germline V gene are GTSNPN and SVGIG (reference sequence). This CDR3 region has 14 residues.

The TCR sequence derives from a woman aged 30 to 39 with Graves' ophthalmopathy. The sequenced material came from blood. This sequence joins TRBV30 and TRBJ2-7; D is possibly TRBD2 (6 bases). CDR3 loop: CAWSPRDLAYEQYF. The CDR3 DNA is TGTGCCTGGAGTCCCCGGGACTTAGCCTACGAGCAGTACTTC.